The 15 T cell receptor beta chains below were found in one sample sequenced in a study of blood T cell repertoires in COVID-19. Measured with immunoSEQ multiplex PCR; TCRdb has only the in-frame clones, and not every one. Of about 48,000 clones in the sample, 65% to 90% were seen once. The sample consisted of peripheral blood. The source of these receptors is an elderly woman with acute or convalescent COVID-19.

The CDR3 DNA reads TGTGCCAGCAGCTTGGCGGGGTTCGAAAAACTGTTTTTT. Translating gives CASSLAGFEKLFF. V is TRBV5-6 and J is TRBJ1-4; D remains unclear. CDR1 and CDR2 from the germline V gene are SGHDT and YYEEEE. V shed 0 bases and J shed 8 bases, with 8 bases lying between them. This CDR3 comprises 13 residues.

The chain has TRBV5-8 and TRBJ1-5; the match to TRBD1 covers 7 bases. Trimming took 5 bases from V and 6 from J; bases not matched to a gene: 5. CDR1 and CDR2 from the germline V gene are SGHTS and YDEGEE. The CDR3 runs to 13 residues. CDR3 loop: CASRRGLSQPQHF. In DNA, the CDR3 is TGTGCCAGCAGGAGGGGGCTGTCTCAGCCCCAGCATTTT.

The CDR3 DNA follows: TGTGCCAGCAGCGAACGGACAGGGGACTCTTCTGAGCAGTACTTC. Its protein product is CASSERTGDSSEQYF. The chain recombines TRBV5-5 with TRBJ2-7; 9 bases line up with TRBD1. CDR1 is SGHKS and CDR2 is YYEKEE in the germline V gene (reference sequence). V lost 4 bases to trimming and J lost 7 bases; unmatched junction nucleotides: 12. There are 15 residues in the CDR3.

The chain couples TRBV6-1 to TRBJ1-2; 10 positions agree with TRBD1. Germline values: CDR1 MNHNS, CDR2 SASEGT. With 2 bases clipped from V and 6 bases from J, the junction kept 6 bases outside the gene matches. This CDR3 comprises 15 residues. The CDR3 sequence: CASSEPPGQGNGYTF. The CDR3 nucleotides are TGTGCCAGCAGTGAACCCCCGGGACAGGGGAATGGCTACACCTTC.

The chain uses TRBV6-1 and TRBJ1-2, with D tentatively TRBD1 (5 bases). CDR3 size: 14 residues. Deletions cut 2 bases from V and 3 bases from J, with 10 bases between. Germline values: CDR1 MNHNS, CDR2 SASEGT. CDR3 in DNA: TGTGCCAGCAGTGAACAGGGCTCCGACTATGGCTACACCTTC. This translates into CASSEQGSDYGYTF.

This chain uses TRBV12-3 or TRBV12-4 with TRBJ1-2; a possible D gene is TRBD1 (5 bases). Between the trimmed V and J ends, which lost 7 bases and 6 bases, there was a span of 12 bases. This CDR3 spans 12 amino acids. CDR3 coding DNA: TGTGCCAGCACGGGACTGGCTCATGGCTACACCTTC. Translation gives CASTGLAHGYTF.

The CDR3 sequence is CASSVLRNTGELFF. The CDR3 bases are TGTGCCAGCAGCGTACTAAGGAACACCGGGGAGCTGTTTTTT. The J gene is TRBJ2-2, the V gene TRBV9; D ambiguous. Germline CDR1 SGDLS, CDR2 YYNGEE. The V end was cut by 1 base, the J end by 1 base, with 5 bases between. The CDR3 consists of 14 residues.

The V and J genes are TRBV5-4 and TRBJ1-2; possible D gene TRBD1, 6 bases. This CDR3 is 15 amino acids long. Germline V lookup: CDR1 SGHNT, CDR2 YYREEE (reference sequence). Trimming took 1 base from V and 6 from J, leaving 16 bases between them. The CDR3 coding sequence is TGTGCCAGCAGCTTGTACCGAGGGGGGGCGGATGGCTACACCTTC. Amino acid sequence: CASSLYRGGADGYTF. The whole variable domain, remainder taken from reference TRBV5-4 and TRBJ1-2, is ETGVTQSPTHLIKTRGQQVTLRCSSQSGHNTVSWYQQALGQGPQFIFQYYREEENGRGNFPPRFSGLQFPNYSSELNVNALELDDSALYLCASSLYRGGADGYTFGSGTRLTVV.

V and J are TRBV2 and TRBJ2-1; 8 nucleotides agree with TRBD2. The germline CDR1 and CDR2 sequences are SNHLY and FYNNEI. Trimming at V came to 6 bases and at J to 6 bases, leaving 10 bases not matched to a gene. The CDR3 loop spans 15 amino acids. CDR3 nucleotide sequence: TGTGCCAGCAGGGCCAAGGCGGGGGGCCGCAATGAGCAGTTCTTC. This translates into CASRAKAGGRNEQFF.

The chain combines TRBV11-2 with TRBJ2-3; 11 bases are shared with TRBD2. Germline loops: CDR1 SGHAT, CDR2 FQNNGV. The CDR3 spans 17 residues. V lost 8 bases, J lost 4 bases, and 14 bases stayed unmatched. CDR3 sequence: CASGGALAGVPPDTQYF. CDR3 bases: TGTGCCAGCGGGGGGGCACTAGCGGGGGTTCCGCCAGATACGCAGTATTTT. The full variable domain, in which reference TRBV11-2 and TRBJ2-3 provide the parts outside the CDR3, is EAGVAQSPRYKIIEKRQSVAFWCNPISGHATLYWYQQILGQGPKLLIQFQNNGVVDDSQLPKDRFSAERLKGVDSTLKIQPAKLEDSAVYLCASGGALAGVPPDTQYFGPGTRLTVL.

This sequence joins TRBV3-1 (or the pseudogene TRBV3-2) and TRBJ2-3; TRBD1 aligns across 7 bases. Germline V gene data show CDR1 as LGHDT and CDR2 as YNNKEL (reference sequence). This CDR3 is built from 16 residues. Losses at the gene ends were 3 bases for V and 1 base for J; bases not matched to a gene: 7. CDR3 nucleotides: TGTGCCAGCAGCCATTTACAGGGGCAGGGCACAGATACGCAGTATTTT. Amino acids: CASSHLQGQGTDTQYF.

The rearrangement uses TRBV5-1 and TRBJ2-2, with D possibly being TRBD2 (5 bases). The CDR3 consists of 13 residues. Trimming took 0 bases from V and 5 from J, leaving 5 bases between them. Germline CDR1 and CDR2: SGHRS and YFSETQ. The CDR3 DNA follows: TGCGCCAGCAGCTTGGCGGGGACCGGGGAGCTGTTTTTT. Translated: CASSLAGTGELFF.

This chain links TRBV7-2 with TRBJ1-4; the D gene is possibly TRBD1 (6 bases). Trimming shortened V by 3 bases and J by 5 bases, and 13 bases separated the two germline ends. The V gene's germline CDR1 is SGHTA and CDR2 FQGNSA. The CDR3 consists of 15 residues. CDR3 sequence: CASSFGRQGNEKLFF. In nucleotides, the CDR3 is TGTGCCAGCAGCTTCGGGAGGCAGGGGAATGAAAAACTGTTTTTT.

This clone came up a few times. CDR3 DNA: TGTGCCAGCAGTTTCCAAGGGGTCTATGGCTACACCTTC. Residues: CASSFQGVYGYTF. The chain carries TRBV12-3 or TRBV12-4 and TRBJ1-2; the D gene is possibly TRBD1 (5 bases). The ends were cut back, 3 bases at V and 4 bases at J, with 9 bases in the middle. The CDR3 consists of 13 residues.

The rearrangement joins TRBV6-6 to TRBJ1-5; D might be TRBD1 (6 bases). The germline V and J ends were trimmed by 4 bases and 6 bases, with 13 bases remaining between them. This CDR3 has 14 amino acids. CDR1 is MNHNY, CDR2 SVGAGI, per germline (reference sequence). The CDR3 DNA reads as TGTGCCAGCAGTTTGGGCAGGGGTGGTCAGCCCCAGCATTTT. It encodes CASSLGRGGQPQHF.